This T cell receptor beta chain was recovered during a study of OX40 agonist ivuxolimab in advanced cancers. Study-level background: Each dose-escalation patient presented with hepatocellular carcinoma, melanoma, renal cell or head and neck cancer. Participants, about 83% male, averaged around 64 years of age, ranging from roughly 20 to 85.

Patients who had autoimmune disease history or got systemic immunosuppression were left out. The length of the CDR3 is 16 residues. Losses at the gene ends were 4 bases for V and 5 bases for J; bases not matched to a gene: 12. CDR1 and CDR2 from the germline V gene are SGHVS and FNYEAQ. Here immunoSEQ multiplex PCR was the method, and the copy in TCRdb shows in-frame clones only, minus some. The sample carries 16,000 or so clones, over 70% recorded once. The sequence derives from an adult with an advanced solid tumor such as melanoma, head and neck, liver or kidney cancer. The sample here was CD4+ or CD8+ T cells sorted from blood, taken in a trial of the OX40 agonist ivuxolimab. The chain carries TRBV7-6 and TRBJ2-5, with TRBD1 matching over 8 bases. CDR3: CASSSLTGESGETQYF. The CDR3 nucleotides read TGTGCCAGCAGCTCATTGACAGGGGAATCAGGGGAGACCCAGTACTTC. Full variable domain (outside the CDR3, taken from reference TRBV7-6 and TRBJ2-5): GAGVSQSPRYKVTKRGQDVALRCDPISGHVSLYWYRQALGQGPEFLTYFNYEAQQDKSGLPNDRFSAERPEGSISTLTIQRTEQRDSAMYRCASSSLTGESGETQYFGPGTRLLVL.